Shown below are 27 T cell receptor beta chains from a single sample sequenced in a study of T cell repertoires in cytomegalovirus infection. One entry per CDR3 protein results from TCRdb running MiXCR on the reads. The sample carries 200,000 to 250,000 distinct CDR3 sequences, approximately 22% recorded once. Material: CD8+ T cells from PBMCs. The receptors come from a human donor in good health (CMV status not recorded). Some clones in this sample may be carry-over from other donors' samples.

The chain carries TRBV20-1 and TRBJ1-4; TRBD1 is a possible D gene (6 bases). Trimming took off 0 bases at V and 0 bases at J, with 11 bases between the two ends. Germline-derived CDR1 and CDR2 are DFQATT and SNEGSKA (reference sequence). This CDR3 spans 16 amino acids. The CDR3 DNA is TGCAGTGCTAGAGATTTCAGGACAGCAACTAATGAAAAACTGTTTTTT. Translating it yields CSARDFRTATNEKLFF.

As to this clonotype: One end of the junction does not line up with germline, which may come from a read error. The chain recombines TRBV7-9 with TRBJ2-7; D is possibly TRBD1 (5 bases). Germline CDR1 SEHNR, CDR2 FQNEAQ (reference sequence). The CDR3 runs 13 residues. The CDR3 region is CASNLGATGEQYF. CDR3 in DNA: TGTGCCAGCAACTTAGGGGCTACCGGGGAGCAGTACTTC.

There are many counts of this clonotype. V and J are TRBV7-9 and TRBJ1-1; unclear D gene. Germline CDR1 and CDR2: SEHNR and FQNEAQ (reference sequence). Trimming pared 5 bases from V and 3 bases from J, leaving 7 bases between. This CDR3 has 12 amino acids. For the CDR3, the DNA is TGTGCCAGCAGCCCCTCTTACACTGAAGCTTTCTTT. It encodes CASSPSYTEAFF.

The CDR3: CSATQGVQGNTIYF. CDR3 nucleotides: TGCAGTGCTACGCAGGGGGTTCAGGGAAACACCATATATTTT. The chain combines TRBV20-1 with TRBJ1-3; 7 bases are a match to TRBD1. V gave up 4 bases and J gave up 4 bases; unmatched junction bases: 7. Germline loops: CDR1 DFQATT, CDR2 SNEGSKA (reference sequence). This CDR3 comprises 14 residues.

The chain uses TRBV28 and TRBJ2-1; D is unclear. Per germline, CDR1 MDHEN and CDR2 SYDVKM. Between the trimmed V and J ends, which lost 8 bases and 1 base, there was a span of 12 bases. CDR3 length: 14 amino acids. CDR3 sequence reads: CASCSVISYNEQFF. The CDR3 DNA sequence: TGTGCCAGCTGCTCGGTCATATCCTACAATGAGCAGTTCTTC.

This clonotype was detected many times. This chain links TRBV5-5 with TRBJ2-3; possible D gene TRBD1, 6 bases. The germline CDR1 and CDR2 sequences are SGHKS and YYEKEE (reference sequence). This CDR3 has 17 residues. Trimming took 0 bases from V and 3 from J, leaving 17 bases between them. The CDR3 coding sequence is TGTGCCAGCAGCTTGGATTTAGCAGGGGCCGTAACAGATACGCAGTATTTT. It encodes CASSLDLAGAVTDTQYF. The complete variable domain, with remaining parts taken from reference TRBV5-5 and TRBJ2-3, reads DAGVTQSPTHLIKTRGQQVTLRCSPISGHKSVSWYQQVLGQGPQFIFQYYEKEERGRGNFPDRFSARQFPNYSSELNVNALLLGDSALYLCASSLDLAGAVTDTQYFGPGTRLTVL.

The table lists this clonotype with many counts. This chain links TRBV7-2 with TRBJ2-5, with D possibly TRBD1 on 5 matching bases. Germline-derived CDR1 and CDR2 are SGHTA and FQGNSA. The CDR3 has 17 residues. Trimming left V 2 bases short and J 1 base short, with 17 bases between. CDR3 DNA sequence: TGTGCCAGCAGCTTATGGCCTGTGACGACAGTCCAAGAGACCCAGTACTTC. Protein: CASSLWPVTTVQETQYF. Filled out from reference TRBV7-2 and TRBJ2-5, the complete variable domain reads GAGVSQSPSNKVTEKGKDVELRCDPISGHTALYWYRQSLGQGLEFLIYFQGNSAPDKSGLPSDRFSAERTGGSVSTLTIQRTQQEDSAVYLCASSLWPVTTVQETQYFGPGTRLLVL.

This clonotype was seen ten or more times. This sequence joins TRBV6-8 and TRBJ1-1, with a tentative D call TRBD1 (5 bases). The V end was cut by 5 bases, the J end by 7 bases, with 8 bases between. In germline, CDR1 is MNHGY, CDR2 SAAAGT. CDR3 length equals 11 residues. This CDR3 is CASSPGHEAFF. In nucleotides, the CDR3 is TGTGCCAGCAGTCCCGGACATGAAGCTTTCTTT.

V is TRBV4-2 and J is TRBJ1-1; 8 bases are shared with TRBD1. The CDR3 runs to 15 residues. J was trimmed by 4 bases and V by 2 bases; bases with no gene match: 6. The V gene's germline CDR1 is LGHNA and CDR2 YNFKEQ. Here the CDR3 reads CASSQPGQGSTEAFF. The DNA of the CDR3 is TGTGCCAGCAGCCAACCAGGACAGGGTTCCACTGAAGCTTTCTTT.

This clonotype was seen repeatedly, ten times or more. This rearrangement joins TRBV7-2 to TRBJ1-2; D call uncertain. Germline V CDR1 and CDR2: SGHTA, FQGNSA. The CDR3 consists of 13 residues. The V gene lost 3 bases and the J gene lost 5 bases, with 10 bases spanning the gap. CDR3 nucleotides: TGTGCCAGCAGCTTTACCAGTTATTATGGCTACACCTTC. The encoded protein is CASSFTSYYGYTF.

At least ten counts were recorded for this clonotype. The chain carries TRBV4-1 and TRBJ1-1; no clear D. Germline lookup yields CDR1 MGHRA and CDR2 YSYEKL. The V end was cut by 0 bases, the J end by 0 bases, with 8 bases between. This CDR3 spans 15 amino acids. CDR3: CASSQEWGLNTEAFF. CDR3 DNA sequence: TGCGCCAGCAGCCAAGAGTGGGGATTGAACACTGAAGCTTTCTTT.

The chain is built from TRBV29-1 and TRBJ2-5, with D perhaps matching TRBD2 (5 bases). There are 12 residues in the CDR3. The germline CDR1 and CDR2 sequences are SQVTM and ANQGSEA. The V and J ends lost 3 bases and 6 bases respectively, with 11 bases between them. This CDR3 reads CSVEGPGKTQYF. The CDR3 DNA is TGCAGCGTTGAGGGTCCGGGGAAGACCCAGTACTTC.

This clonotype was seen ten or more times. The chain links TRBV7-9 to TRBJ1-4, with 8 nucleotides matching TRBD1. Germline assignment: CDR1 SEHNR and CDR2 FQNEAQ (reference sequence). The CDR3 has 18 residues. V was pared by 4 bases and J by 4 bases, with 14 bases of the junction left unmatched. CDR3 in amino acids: CASSSPFETGAINEKLFF. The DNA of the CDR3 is TGTGCCAGCAGCTCCCCCTTTGAGACAGGGGCGATTAATGAAAAACTGTTTTTT.

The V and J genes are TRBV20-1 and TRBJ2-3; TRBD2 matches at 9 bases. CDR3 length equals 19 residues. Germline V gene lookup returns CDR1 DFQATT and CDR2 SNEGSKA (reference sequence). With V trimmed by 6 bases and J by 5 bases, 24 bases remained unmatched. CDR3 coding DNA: TGCAGTGCCCTGTGTCCAGCTTTTCAGGCGGGGGGGCTTGGAGATACGCAGTATTTT. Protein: CSALCPAFQAGGLGDTQYF.

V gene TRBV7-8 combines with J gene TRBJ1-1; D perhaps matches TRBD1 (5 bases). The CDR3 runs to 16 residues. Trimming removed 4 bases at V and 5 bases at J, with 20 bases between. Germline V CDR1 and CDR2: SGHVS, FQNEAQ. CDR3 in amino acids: CASSSPRSGPETEAFF. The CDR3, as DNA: TGTGCCAGCAGCTCCCCCAGATCAGGGCCCGAAACTGAAGCTTTCTTT.

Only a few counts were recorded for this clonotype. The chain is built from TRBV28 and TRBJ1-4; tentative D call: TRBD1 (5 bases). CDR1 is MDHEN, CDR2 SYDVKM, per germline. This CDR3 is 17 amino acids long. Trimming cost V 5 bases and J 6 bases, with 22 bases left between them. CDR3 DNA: TGTGCCAGCAGTGGGTTCGATGTGGGGGAATGGGATGAAAAACTGTTTTTT. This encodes CASSGFDVGEWDEKLFF.

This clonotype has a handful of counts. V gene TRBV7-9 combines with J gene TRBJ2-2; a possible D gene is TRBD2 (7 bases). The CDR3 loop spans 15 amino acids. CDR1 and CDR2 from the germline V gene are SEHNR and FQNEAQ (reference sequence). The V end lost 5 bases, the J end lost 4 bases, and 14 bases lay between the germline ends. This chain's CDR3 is CASSKAGASTGELFF. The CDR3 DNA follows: TGTGCCAGCAGCAAGGCGGGGGCGAGCACCGGGGAGCTGTTTTTT. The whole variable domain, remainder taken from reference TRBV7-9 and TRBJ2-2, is DTGVSQNPRHKITKRGQNVTFRCDPISEHNRLYWYRQTLGQGPEFLTYFQNEAQLEKSRLLSDRFSAERPKGSFSTLEIQRTEQGDSAMYLCASSKAGASTGELFFGEGSRLTVL.

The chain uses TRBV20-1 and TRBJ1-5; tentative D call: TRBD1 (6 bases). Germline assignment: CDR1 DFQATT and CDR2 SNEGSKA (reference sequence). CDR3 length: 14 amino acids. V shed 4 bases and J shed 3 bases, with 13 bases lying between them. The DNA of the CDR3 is TGCAGTGCTAATACAGGGATTTACAATCAGCCCCAGCATTTT. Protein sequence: CSANTGIYNQPQHF.

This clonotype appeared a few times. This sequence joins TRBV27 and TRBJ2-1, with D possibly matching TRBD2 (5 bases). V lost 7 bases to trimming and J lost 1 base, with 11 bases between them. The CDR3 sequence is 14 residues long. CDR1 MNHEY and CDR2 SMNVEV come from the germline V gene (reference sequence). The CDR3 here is CASTLRGSYNEQFF. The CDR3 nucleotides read TGTGCCAGCACTTTGAGAGGGTCCTACAATGAGCAGTTCTTC.

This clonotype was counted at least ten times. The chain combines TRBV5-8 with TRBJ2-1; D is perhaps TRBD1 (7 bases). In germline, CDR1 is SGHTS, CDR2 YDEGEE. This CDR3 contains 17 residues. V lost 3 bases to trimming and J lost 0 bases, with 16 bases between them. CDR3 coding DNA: TGTGCCAGCAGCTGGGGGGACAGCCTTAGCTCCTACAATGAGCAGTTCTTC. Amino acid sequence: CASSWGDSLSSYNEQFF.

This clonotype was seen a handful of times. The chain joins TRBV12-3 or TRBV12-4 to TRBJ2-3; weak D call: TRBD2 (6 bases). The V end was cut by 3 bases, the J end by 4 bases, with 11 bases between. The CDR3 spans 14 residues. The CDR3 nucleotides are TGTGCCAGCAGTTTTGGAAGGGAGGCAGATACGCAGTATTTT. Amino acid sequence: CASSFGREADTQYF.

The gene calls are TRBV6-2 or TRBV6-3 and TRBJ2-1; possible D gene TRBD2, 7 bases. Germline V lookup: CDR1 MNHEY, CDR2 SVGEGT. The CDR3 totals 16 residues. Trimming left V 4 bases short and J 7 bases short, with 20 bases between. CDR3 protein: CASSFHLWGGRNEQFF. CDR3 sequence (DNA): TGTGCCAGCAGTTTCCACCTATGGGGGGGCCGGAATGAGCAGTTCTTC.

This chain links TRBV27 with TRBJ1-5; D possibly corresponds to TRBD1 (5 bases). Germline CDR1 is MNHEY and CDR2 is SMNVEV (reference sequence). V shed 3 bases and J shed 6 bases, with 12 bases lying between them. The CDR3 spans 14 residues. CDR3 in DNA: TGTGCCAGCAGTTTTCGCAGGGACGGTCAGCCCCAGCATTTT. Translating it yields CASSFRRDGQPQHF.

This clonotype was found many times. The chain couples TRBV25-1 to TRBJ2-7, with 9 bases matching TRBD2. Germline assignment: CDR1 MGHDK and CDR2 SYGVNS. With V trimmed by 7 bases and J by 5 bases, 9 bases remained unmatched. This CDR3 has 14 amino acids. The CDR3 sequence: CASIYKGLAHEQYF. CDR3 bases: TGTGCCAGCATCTACAAGGGACTAGCTCACGAGCAGTACTTC.

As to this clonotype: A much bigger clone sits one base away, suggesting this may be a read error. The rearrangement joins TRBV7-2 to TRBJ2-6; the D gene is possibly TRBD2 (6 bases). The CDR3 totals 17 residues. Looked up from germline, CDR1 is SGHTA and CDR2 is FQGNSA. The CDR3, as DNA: TGTGCCAGCAAACTATACGATGGGGAGGCTGGGGGCAACGTCCTGACTTTC. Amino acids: CASKLYDGEAGGNVLTF. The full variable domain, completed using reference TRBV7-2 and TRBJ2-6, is GAGVSQSPSNKVTEKGKDVELRCDPISGHTALYWYRQSLGQGLEFLIYFQGNSAPDKSGLPSDRFSAERTGGSVSTLTIQRTQQEDSAVYLCASKLYDGEAGGNVLTFGAGSRLTVL.

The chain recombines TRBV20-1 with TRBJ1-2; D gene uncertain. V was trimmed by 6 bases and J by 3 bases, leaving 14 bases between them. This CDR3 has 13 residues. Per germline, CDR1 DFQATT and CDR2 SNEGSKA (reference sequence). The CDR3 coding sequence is TGCAGTGCCCCAGCGACCCATCACTATGGCTACACCTTC. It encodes CSAPATHHYGYTF.

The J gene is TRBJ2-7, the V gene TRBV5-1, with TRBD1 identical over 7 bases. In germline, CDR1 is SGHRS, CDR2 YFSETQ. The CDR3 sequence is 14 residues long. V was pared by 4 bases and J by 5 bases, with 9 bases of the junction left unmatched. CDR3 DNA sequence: TGCGCCAGCAGCCCCCCGGGACAGAAAGACGAGCAGTACTTC. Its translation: CASSPPGQKDEQYF.